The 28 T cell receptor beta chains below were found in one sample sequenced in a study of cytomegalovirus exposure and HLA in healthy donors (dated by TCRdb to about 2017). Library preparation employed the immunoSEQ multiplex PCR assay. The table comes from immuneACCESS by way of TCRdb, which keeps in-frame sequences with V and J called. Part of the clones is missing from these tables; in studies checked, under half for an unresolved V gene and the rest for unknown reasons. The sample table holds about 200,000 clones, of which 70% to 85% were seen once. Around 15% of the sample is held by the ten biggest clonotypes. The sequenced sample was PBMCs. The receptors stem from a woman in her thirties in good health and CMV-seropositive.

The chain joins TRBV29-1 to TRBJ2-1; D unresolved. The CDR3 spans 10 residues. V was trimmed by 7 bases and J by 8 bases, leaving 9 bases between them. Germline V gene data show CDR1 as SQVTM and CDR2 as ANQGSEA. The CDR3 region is CSALSDEQFF. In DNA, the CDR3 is TGCAGCGCCCTGAGCGATGAGCAGTTCTTC.

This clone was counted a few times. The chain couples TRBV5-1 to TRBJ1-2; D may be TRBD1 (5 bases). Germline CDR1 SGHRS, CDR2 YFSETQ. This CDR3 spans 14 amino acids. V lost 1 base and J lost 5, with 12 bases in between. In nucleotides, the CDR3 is TGCGCCAGCAGCTTGATAGGGGCGGGATATGGCTACACCTTC. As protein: CASSLIGAGYGYTF.

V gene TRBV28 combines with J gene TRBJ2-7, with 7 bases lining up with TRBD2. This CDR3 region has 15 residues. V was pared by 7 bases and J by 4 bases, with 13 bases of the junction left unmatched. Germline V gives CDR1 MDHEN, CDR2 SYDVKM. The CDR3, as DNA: TGTGCCAGCACCAGTGGACTAGACTCTGCGTACGAGCAGTACTTC. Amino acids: CASTSGLDSAYEQYF. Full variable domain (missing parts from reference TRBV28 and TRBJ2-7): DVKVTQSSRYLVKRTGEKVFLECVQDMDHENMFWYRQDPGLGLRLIYFSYDVKMKEKGDIPEGYSVSREKKERFSLILESASTNQTSMYLCASTSGLDSAYEQYFGPGTRLTVT.

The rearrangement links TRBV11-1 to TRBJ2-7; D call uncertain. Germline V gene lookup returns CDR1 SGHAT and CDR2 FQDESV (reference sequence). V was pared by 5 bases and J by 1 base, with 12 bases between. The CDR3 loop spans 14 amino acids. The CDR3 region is CASSRKTQSYEQYF. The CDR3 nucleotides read TGTGCCAGCAGCCGAAAGACACAATCCTACGAGCAGTACTTC.

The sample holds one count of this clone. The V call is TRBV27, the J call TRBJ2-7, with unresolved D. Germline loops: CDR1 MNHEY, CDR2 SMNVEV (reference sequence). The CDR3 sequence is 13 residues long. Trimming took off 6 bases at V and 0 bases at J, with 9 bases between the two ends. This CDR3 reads CASSVAISYEQYF. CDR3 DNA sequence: TGTGCCAGCAGCGTGGCCATCTCCTACGAGCAGTACTTC.

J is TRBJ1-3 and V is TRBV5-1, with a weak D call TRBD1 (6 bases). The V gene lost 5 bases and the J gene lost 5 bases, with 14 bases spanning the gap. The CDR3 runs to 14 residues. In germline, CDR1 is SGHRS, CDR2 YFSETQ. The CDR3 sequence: CASRSTQGRNTIYF. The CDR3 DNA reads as TGCGCCAGCAGATCGACACAGGGTCGAAACACCATATATTTT.

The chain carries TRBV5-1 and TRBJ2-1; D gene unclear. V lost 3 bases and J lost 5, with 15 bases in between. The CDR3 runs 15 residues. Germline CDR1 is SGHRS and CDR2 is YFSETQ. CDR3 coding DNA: TGCGCCAGCAGCTCCATACTAAACCCAAACAATGAGCAGTTCTTC. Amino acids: CASSSILNPNNEQFF.

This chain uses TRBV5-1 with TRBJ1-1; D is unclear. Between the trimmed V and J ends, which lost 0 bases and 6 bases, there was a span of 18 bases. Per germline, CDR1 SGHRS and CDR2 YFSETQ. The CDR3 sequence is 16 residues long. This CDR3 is CASSLGQSPGRSEAFF. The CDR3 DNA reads TGCGCCAGCAGCTTGGGCCAGTCACCTGGGAGGTCTGAAGCTTTCTTT.

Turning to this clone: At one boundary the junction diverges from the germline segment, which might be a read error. CDR3 sequence: CAWGVPGIGYTF. The CDR3 DNA follows: TGTGCCTGGGGTGTCCCGGGGATTGGCTACACCTTC. The genes are TRBV30 and TRBJ1-2; no clear D. This CDR3 is built from 12 residues. The germline CDR1 and CDR2 sequences are GTSNPN and SVGIG (reference sequence).

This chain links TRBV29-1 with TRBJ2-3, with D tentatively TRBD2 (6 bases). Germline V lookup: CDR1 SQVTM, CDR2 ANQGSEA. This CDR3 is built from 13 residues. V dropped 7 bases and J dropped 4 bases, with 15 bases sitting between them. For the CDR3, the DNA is TGCAGCGCCGAGGACTACCTGCCAGATACGCAGTATTTT. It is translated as CSAEDYLPDTQYF.

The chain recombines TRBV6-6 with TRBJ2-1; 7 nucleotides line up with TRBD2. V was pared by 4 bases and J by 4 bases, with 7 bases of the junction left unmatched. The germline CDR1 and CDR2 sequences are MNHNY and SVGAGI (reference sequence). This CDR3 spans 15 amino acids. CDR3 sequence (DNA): TGTGCCAGCAGTTCTAGCGGAGAGGCGTACAATGAGCAGTTCTTC. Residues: CASSSSGEAYNEQFF.

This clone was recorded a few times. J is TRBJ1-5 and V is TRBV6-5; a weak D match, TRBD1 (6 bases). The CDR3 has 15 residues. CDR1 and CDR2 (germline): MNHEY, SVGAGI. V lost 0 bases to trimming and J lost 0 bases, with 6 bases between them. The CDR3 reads CASSYSDSSNQPQHF. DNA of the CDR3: TGTGCCAGCAGTTACTCGGACAGTAGCAATCAGCCCCAGCATTTT.

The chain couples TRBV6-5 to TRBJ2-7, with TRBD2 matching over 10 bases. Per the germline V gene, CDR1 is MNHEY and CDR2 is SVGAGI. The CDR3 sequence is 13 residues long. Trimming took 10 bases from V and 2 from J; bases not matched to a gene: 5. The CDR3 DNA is TGTGCCACCCGGACTAGCGGCGCCTACGAGCAGTACTTC. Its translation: CATRTSGAYEQYF.

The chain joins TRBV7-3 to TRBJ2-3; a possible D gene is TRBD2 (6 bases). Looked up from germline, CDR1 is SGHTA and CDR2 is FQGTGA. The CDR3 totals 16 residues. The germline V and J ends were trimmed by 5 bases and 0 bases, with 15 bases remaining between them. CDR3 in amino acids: CASSQAFGSSTDTQYF. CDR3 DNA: TGTGCCAGCAGCCAAGCATTCGGGAGTAGCACAGATACGCAGTATTTT.

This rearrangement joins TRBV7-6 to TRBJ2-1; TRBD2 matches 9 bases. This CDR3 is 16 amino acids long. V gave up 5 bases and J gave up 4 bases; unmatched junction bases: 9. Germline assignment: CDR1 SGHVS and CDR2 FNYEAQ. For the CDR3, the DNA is TGTGCCAGCAGCCGTTCCGGGACTAGCTCTTACAATGAGCAGTTCTTC. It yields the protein CASSRSGTSSYNEQFF.

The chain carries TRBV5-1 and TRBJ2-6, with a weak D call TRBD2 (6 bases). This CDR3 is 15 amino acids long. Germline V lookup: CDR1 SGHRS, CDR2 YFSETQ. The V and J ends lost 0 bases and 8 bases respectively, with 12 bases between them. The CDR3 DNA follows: TGCGCCAGCAGCTTGGACGGGGGTCAACCCAACGTCCTGACTTTC. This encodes CASSLDGGQPNVLTF.

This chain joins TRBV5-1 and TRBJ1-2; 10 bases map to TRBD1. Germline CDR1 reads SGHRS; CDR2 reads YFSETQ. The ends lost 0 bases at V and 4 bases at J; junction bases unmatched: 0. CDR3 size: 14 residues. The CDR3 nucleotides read TGCGCCAGCAGCTTGGGGGACAGGGGCTATGGCTACACCTTC. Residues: CASSLGDRGYGYTF. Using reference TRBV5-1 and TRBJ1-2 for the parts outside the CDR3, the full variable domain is KAGVTQTPRYLIKTRGQQVTLSCSPISGHRSVSWYQQTPGQGLQFLFEYFSETQRNKGNFPGRFSGRQFSNSRSEMNVSTLELGDSALYLCASSLGDRGYGYTFGSGTRLTVV.

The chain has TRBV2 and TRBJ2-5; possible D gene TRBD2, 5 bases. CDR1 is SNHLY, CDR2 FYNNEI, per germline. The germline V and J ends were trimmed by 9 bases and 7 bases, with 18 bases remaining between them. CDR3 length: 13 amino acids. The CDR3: CARELRASGTQYF. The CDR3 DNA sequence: TGTGCCAGGGAACTGCGGGCCTCAGGGACCCAGTACTTC.

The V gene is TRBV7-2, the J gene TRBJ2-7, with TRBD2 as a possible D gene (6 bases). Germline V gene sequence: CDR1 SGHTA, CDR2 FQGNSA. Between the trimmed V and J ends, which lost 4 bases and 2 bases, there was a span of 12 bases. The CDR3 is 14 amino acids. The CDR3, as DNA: TGTGCCAGCAGCTCAACGACTAGAGCCTACGAGCAGTACTTC. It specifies CASSSTTRAYEQYF.

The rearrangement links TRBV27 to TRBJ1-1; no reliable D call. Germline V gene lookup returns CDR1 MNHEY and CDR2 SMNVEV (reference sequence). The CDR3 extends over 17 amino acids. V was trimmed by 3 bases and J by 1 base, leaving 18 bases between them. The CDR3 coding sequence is TGTGCCAGCAGTTTTGGAGGTGTTGGCGTTTCGAACACTGAAGCTTTCTTT. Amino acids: CASSFGGVGVSNTEAFF.

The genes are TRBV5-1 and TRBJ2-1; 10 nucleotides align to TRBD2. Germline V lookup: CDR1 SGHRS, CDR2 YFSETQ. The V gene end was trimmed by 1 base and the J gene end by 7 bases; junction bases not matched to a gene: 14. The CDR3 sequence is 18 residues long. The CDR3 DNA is TGCGCCAGCAGCTTGTCCCGAGGTGGGTCTAGCGGGAGTAATGAGCAGTTCTTC. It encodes CASSLSRGGSSGSNEQFF.

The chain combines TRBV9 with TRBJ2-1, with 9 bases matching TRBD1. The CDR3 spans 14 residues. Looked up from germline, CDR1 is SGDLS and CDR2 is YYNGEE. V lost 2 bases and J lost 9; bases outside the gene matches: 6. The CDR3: CASSVRTGVSEQFF. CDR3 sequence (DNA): TGTGCCAGCAGCGTGAGGACAGGGGTGAGTGAGCAGTTCTTC.

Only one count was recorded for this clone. The chain's CDR3 is CASSIIGGNSYEQYF. The CDR3 region has the DNA TGTGCCAGTAGTATCATCGGAGGGAACTCCTACGAGCAGTACTTC. The chain couples TRBV19 to TRBJ2-5; possible D gene TRBD2, 6 bases. The end of the DNA fits TRBJ2-7 better, so the J call may be wrong. The CDR3 totals 15 residues. Germline CDR1 reads LNHDA; CDR2 reads SQIVND (reference sequence).

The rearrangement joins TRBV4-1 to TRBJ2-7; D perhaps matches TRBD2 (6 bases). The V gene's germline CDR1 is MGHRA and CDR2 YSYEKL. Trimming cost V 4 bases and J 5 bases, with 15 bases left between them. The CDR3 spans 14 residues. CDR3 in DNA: TGCGCCAGCAGCCGCCAACACAGACTAGACGAGCAGTACTTC. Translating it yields CASSRQHRLDEQYF.

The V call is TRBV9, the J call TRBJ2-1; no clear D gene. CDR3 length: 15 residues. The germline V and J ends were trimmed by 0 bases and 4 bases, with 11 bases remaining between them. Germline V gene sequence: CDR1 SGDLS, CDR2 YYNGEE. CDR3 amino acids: CASSVAPRSYNEQFF. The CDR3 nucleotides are TGTGCCAGCAGCGTAGCGCCTAGGTCATACAATGAGCAGTTCTTC. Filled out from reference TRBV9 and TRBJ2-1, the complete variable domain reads DSGVTQTPKHLITATGQRVTLRCSPRSGDLSVYWYQQSLDQGLQFLIQYYNGEERAKGNILERFSAQQFPDLHSELNLSSLELGDSALYFCASSVAPRSYNEQFFGPGTRLTVL.

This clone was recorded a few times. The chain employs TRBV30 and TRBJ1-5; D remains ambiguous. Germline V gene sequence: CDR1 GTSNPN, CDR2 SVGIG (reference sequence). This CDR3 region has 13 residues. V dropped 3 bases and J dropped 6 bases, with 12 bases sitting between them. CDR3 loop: CAWSMRFGQPQHF. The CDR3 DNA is TGTGCCTGGAGCATGCGGTTCGGTCAGCCCCAGCATTTT.

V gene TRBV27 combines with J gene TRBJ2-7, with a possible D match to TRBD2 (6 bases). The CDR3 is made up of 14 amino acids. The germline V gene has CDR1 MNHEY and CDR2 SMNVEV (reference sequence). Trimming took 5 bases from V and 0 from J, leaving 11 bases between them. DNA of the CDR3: TGTGCCAGCAGTGTTCTAGCGCACTCCTACGAGCAGTACTTC. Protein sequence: CASSVLAHSYEQYF.

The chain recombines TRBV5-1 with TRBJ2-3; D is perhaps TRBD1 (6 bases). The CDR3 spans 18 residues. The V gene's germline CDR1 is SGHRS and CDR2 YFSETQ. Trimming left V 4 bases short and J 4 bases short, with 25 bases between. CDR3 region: CASSAIPYRVVSSDTQYF. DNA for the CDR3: TGCGCCAGCAGCGCCATCCCTTACAGGGTTGTTAGTTCAGATACGCAGTATTTT.